One and the same sample provided the 15 T cell receptor beta chains below, sequenced in a study of early T cells in non-severe SARS-CoV-2 infection. TCRdb reprocessed the 5' RACE reads with MiXCR, giving one entry per CDR3 protein. The sample lists 37,000 or so distinct CDR3 sequences, approximately 6.3% occurring once. Sequencing used whole blood. The receptors originated from an adult who was a healthcare worker with PCR-confirmed SARS-CoV-2 infection or an uninfected control (not recorded which).

This clonotype was detected ten times or more. The V gene is TRBV6-6, the J gene TRBJ2-3, with TRBD2 matching over 7 bases. CDR1 is MNHNY and CDR2 is SVGAGI in the germline V gene (reference sequence). Unmatched junction bases numbered 3, after V lost 4 bases and J lost 5 bases. This CDR3 contains 13 residues. In nucleotides, the CDR3 is TGTGCCAGCAGTTCACCGGGGGGAGATACGCAGTATTTT. This sequence encodes CASSSPGGDTQYF.

This clonotype was observed many times. This sequence joins TRBV20-1 and TRBJ1-1, with D perhaps matching TRBD1 (6 bases). The CDR3 totals 15 residues. The V end was cut by 0 bases, the J end by 1 base, with 12 bases between. CDR1 DFQATT and CDR2 SNEGSKA come from the germline V gene (reference sequence). The CDR3 region has the DNA TGCAGTGCTAGAGATCCTACAGGGCGGAACACTGAAGCTTTCTTT. Translating gives CSARDPTGRNTEAFF.

This clonotype has at least ten counts. Here the CDR3 DNA reads TGTGCCAGCAGCTTAGATATACCCTACGAGCAGTACTTC. Translating it yields CASSLDIPYEQYF. The chain couples TRBV11-2 to TRBJ2-7; the D is unclear. There are 13 residues in the CDR3. Trimming removed 0 bases from V and 2 bases from J, with 5 bases in between. Germline lookup yields CDR1 SGHAT and CDR2 FQNNGV. Using reference TRBV11-2 and TRBJ2-7 for the parts outside the CDR3, the full variable domain is EAGVAQSPRYKIIEKRQSVAFWCNPISGHATLYWYQQILGQGPKLLIQFQNNGVVDDSQLPKDRFSAERLKGVDSTLKIQPAKLEDSAVYLCASSLDIPYEQYFGPGTRLTVT.

This clonotype was seen at least ten times. The chain carries TRBV5-1 and TRBJ2-2; the D is unclear. CDR3 length: 16 residues. Per germline, CDR1 SGHRS and CDR2 YFSETQ. The V end was cut by 0 bases, the J end by 2 bases, with 11 bases between. The CDR3 loop reads CASSLGGRSNTGELFF. CDR3 DNA sequence: TGCGCCAGCAGCTTGGGTGGCAGGAGCAACACCGGGGAGCTGTTTTTT.

This clonotype has a count of ten or more. The V and J genes are TRBV20-1 and TRBJ1-5, with 8 bases matching TRBD1. The ends lost 4 bases at V and 7 bases at J; junction bases unmatched: 6. The CDR3 contains 13 residues. Germline CDR1 DFQATT, CDR2 SNEGSKA (reference sequence). The CDR3 loop is CSAIQGAFQPQHF. The CDR3 DNA follows: TGCAGTGCTATTCAGGGGGCTTTCCAGCCCCAGCATTTT.

In its sample, this clonotype was seen many times. The chain combines TRBV7-2 with TRBJ1-2; D not resolved. The V gene lost 1 base and the J gene lost 4 bases, with 10 bases spanning the gap. CDR3 size: 14 residues. Germline CDR1 is SGHTA and CDR2 is FQGNSA. The CDR3 reads CASSLGVITYGYTF. In DNA form, the CDR3 reads TGTGCCAGCAGCTTAGGTGTCATCACCTATGGCTACACCTTC.

This clonotype was detected ten times or more. This rearrangement joins TRBV7-9 to TRBJ2-1, with TRBD2 identical over 7 bases. Germline CDR1 is SEHNR and CDR2 is FQNEAQ (reference sequence). The CDR3 sequence is 16 residues long. J gave up 0 bases and V 5 bases, and 7 bases lay outside the gene matches. DNA for the CDR3: TGTGCCAGCAGCCTCCAGCGGGGAAGCTCCTACAATGAGCAGTTCTTC. Translated, it gives CASSLQRGSSYNEQFF.

This clonotype has at least ten counts. The gene calls are TRBV18 and TRBJ1-3; tentatively, D is TRBD1 (6 bases). V was trimmed by 1 base and J by 2 bases, leaving 9 bases between them. In germline, CDR1 is KGHSH, CDR2 LQKENI. The length of the CDR3 is 15 residues. CDR3 nucleotide sequence: TGTGCCAGCTCACCACGGCAGGGGACTGGAAACACCATATATTTT. Its translation is CASSPRQGTGNTIYF.

This clonotype was detected ten times or more. The rearrangement uses TRBV6-5 and TRBJ2-7; D tentatively reads TRBD1 or TRBD2 (5 bases each). Trimming took off 6 bases at V and 5 bases at J, with 11 bases between the two ends. In germline, CDR1 is MNHEY, CDR2 SVGAGI. The CDR3 sequence is 12 residues long. The CDR3 bases are TGTGCCAGCAGCCCCCGGGGCCACGAGCAGTACTTC. It codes for CASSPRGHEQYF.

This clonotype was detected ten times or more. V is TRBV18 and J is TRBJ2-1; a weak D match, TRBD2 (6 bases). CDR3 length: 12 amino acids. The V and J ends lost 3 bases and 7 bases respectively, with 7 bases between them. Germline V gives CDR1 KGHSH, CDR2 LQKENI. The chain's CDR3 is CASSPGGNEQFF. The CDR3 bases are TGTGCCAGCTCACCCGGGGGTAATGAGCAGTTCTTC. The full variable domain, with the rest looked up from reference TRBV18 and TRBJ2-1, is NAGVMQNPRHLVRRRGQEARLRCSPMKGHSHVYWYRQLPEEGLKFMVYLQKENIIDESGMPKERFSAEFPKEGPSILRIQQVVRGDSAAYFCASSPGGNEQFFGPGTRLTVL.

This clonotype was seen at least ten times. The chain recombines TRBV5-5 with TRBJ1-6; no reliable D call. Germline CDR1 and CDR2: SGHKS and YYEKEE (reference sequence). V dropped 5 bases and J dropped 7 bases, with 13 bases sitting between them. The CDR3 runs to 14 residues. The CDR3: CASRTGRTNSPLHF. CDR3 nucleotides: TGTGCCAGCAGGACCGGGAGAACCAATTCACCCCTCCACTTT. The complete variable domain, with remaining parts taken from reference TRBV5-5 and TRBJ1-6, reads DAGVTQSPTHLIKTRGQQVTLRCSPISGHKSVSWYQQVLGQGPQFIFQYYEKEERGRGNFPDRFSARQFPNYSSELNVNALLLGDSALYLCASRTGRTNSPLHFGNGTRLTVT.

This clonotype was seen ten or more times. The chain joins TRBV29-1 to TRBJ2-5, with D unresolved. The CDR3 runs 12 residues. V was trimmed by 3 bases and J by 0 bases, leaving 5 bases between them. Germline V gene data show CDR1 as SQVTM and CDR2 as ANQGSEA. The DNA for the CDR3 is TGCAGCGTTGAGATGAACCAAGAGACCCAGTACTTC. Protein sequence: CSVEMNQETQYF.

This clonotype has a single count. A much larger clone is a single base away; this may be a read error. The rearrangement uses TRBV12-3 or TRBV12-4 and TRBJ1-2; 8 nucleotides agree with TRBD1. The CDR3 runs to 17 residues. The CDR3 DNA follows: TGTGTCAGCAGTTTAATAAAAGGACAGGGTATTAACTATGGCTACACCTTC. Amino acid sequence: CVSSLIKGQGINYGYTF.

This clonotype was detected only a few times. V usage is TRBV30 and J usage is TRBJ1-2; no firm D call. This CDR3 comprises 12 residues. Trimming took off 0 bases at V and 3 bases at J, with 5 bases between the two ends. Germline assignment: CDR1 GTSNPN and CDR2 SVGIG (reference sequence). CDR3 loop: CAWSVRDYGYTF. The CDR3 DNA is TGTGCCTGGAGTGTACGTGACTATGGCTACACCTTC.

This clonotype was picked up many times. The V call is TRBV28, the J call TRBJ2-7, with 11 positions matching TRBD2. The junction had 14 bases not matched to a gene; V was cut back by 7 bases and J by 3 bases. This CDR3 has 17 residues. Germline lookup yields CDR1 MDHEN and CDR2 SYDVKM. This chain's CDR3 is CASTAGSSGRQGYEQYF. The CDR3 region has the DNA TGTGCCAGCACAGCCGGGTCTAGCGGGAGGCAGGGCTACGAGCAGTACTTC.